The next 28 T cell receptor beta chains were all read from a single sample in a study of CD8+ T cells in alopecia areata. Investigators isolated RNA and reverse transcribed it into cDNA to act as the sequencing template. The protocol was immunoSEQ multiplex PCR, while the TCRdb copy is restricted to in-frame clones and leaves out a portion. This sample has some 180,000 clones, with around 63% found just once. The starting material was CD4+ T cells sorted from blood, obtained at week 0. These receptors were taken from a human donor with alopecia areata.

In its sample, this clone was seen a few times. The CDR3 spells CATSRDPTGGIGYGYTF. CDR3 sequence (DNA): TGTGCCACCAGCAGGGACCCAACAGGGGGCATCGGCTATGGCTACACCTTC. The V call is TRBV15, the J call TRBJ1-2; 9 bases match TRBD1. Trimming cost V 3 bases and J 4 bases; bases outside gene matches: 12. The CDR3 is made up of 17 amino acids. Germline assignment: CDR1 LNHNV and CDR2 YYDKDF (reference sequence).

The chain joins TRBV6-4 to TRBJ2-3; D is perhaps TRBD1 (5 bases). Germline lookup yields CDR1 MRHNA and CDR2 SNTAGT. The CDR3 spans 15 residues. V gave up 5 bases and J gave up 2 bases, with 14 bases separating them. CDR3 protein: CASSKSGPFTDTQYF. DNA of the CDR3: TGTGCCAGCAGTAAATCAGGGCCATTCACAGATACGCAGTATTTT.

The genes are TRBV15 and TRBJ2-7; 7 bases are a match to TRBD1. Per germline, CDR1 LNHNV and CDR2 YYDKDF (reference sequence). The trim removed 0 bases at V and 1 base at J, leaving 3 bases unmatched. There are 15 residues in the CDR3. The DNA of the CDR3 is TGTGCCACCAGCAGAGATCGACAGGGTTCCTACGAGCAGTACTTC. It codes for CATSRDRQGSYEQYF.

The chain combines TRBV15 with TRBJ2-3; no firm D call. V lost 0 bases to trimming and J lost 1 base, with 5 bases between them. The CDR3 sequence is 14 residues long. The V gene's germline CDR1 is LNHNV and CDR2 YYDKDF (reference sequence). The chain's CDR3 is CATSRDPGTDTQYF. CDR3 nucleotide sequence: TGTGCCACCAGCAGAGATCCCGGCACAGATACGCAGTATTTT. The variable domain in full, with the rest retrieved from reference TRBV15 and TRBJ2-3, is DAMVIQNPRYQVTQFGKPVTLSCSQTLNHNVMYWYQQKSSQAPKLLFHYYDKDFNNEADTPDNFQSRRPNTSFCFLDIRSPGLGDTAMYLCATSRDPGTDTQYFGPGTRLTVL.

The chain uses TRBV9 and TRBJ2-3; weak D call: TRBD2 (5 bases). V was pared by 0 bases and J by 2 bases, with 13 bases between. Germline V gives CDR1 SGDLS, CDR2 YYNGEE. There are 16 residues in the CDR3. CDR3 nucleotides: TGTGCCAGCAGCGTAGGAGGAGCGGTAATCACAGATACGCAGTATTTT. It is translated as CASSVGGAVITDTQYF. The variable domain in full, with the rest retrieved from reference TRBV9 and TRBJ2-3, is DSGVTQTPKHLITATGQRVTLRCSPRSGDLSVYWYQQSLDQGLQFLIQYYNGEERAKGNILERFSAQQFPDLHSELNLSSLELGDSALYFCASSVGGAVITDTQYFGPGTRLTVL.

The CDR3 protein is CARDRVGYQPQHF. DNA of the CDR3: TGTGCCAGGGACAGGGTAGGTTATCAGCCCCAGCATTTT. The chain carries TRBV7-2 and TRBJ1-5; 8 bases align to TRBD1. CDR3 size: 13 residues. Looked up from germline, CDR1 is SGHTA and CDR2 is FQGNSA. V lost 9 bases and J lost 5; bases outside the gene matches: 6.

The V and J genes are TRBV18 and TRBJ2-5; unclear D gene. Germline CDR1 reads KGHSH; CDR2 reads LQKENI. The CDR3 runs to 13 residues. The V and J ends lost 6 bases and 1 base respectively, with 9 bases between them. The CDR3 sequence: CASSQLPQETQYF. The CDR3 DNA reads TGTGCCAGCTCCCAACTTCCCCAAGAGACCCAGTACTTC.

This clone was counted a few times. This same CDR3 is encoded by further DNA sequences in the sample. The chain combines TRBV29-1 with TRBJ1-1; D is unresolved. The CDR3 length is 13 residues. Germline CDR1 and CDR2: SQVTM and ANQGSEA. The ends were cut back, 4 bases at V and 0 bases at J, with 9 bases in the middle. CDR3 coding DNA: TGCAGCGTTGCTACAGTCATGAACACTGAAGCTTTCTTT. Its translation: CSVATVMNTEAFF. Supplemented by reference TRBV29-1 and TRBJ1-1, the full variable domain reads SAVISQKPSRDICQRGTSLTIQCQVDSQVTMMFWYRQQPGQSLTLIATANQGSEATYESGFVIDKFPISRPNLTFSTLTVSNMSPEDSSIYLCSVATVMNTEAFFGQGTRLTVV.

This clone was detected only a few times. V usage is TRBV5-1 and J usage is TRBJ2-1; no clear D gene. V was pared by 0 bases and J by 0 bases, with 7 bases between. Germline values: CDR1 SGHRS, CDR2 YFSETQ. The CDR3 covers 15 residues. The CDR3 bases are TGCGCCAGCAGCTTGGAAGGTAGCTCCTACAATGAGCAGTTCTTC. As protein: CASSLEGSSYNEQFF.

V is TRBV4-1 and J is TRBJ2-7; 7 bases align to TRBD1. CDR3 length equals 14 residues. Unmatched junction bases numbered 7, after V lost 4 bases and J lost 4 bases. From germline, CDR1 is MGHRA and CDR2 YSYEKL. The CDR3 here is CASSLQGDKYEQYF. The CDR3 DNA follows: TGCGCCAGCAGCCTCCAGGGGGATAAGTACGAGCAGTACTTC.

A few counts support this clone. J is TRBJ1-2 and V is TRBV5-1; a possible D gene is TRBD1 (5 bases). This CDR3 has 13 residues. CDR1 and CDR2 (germline): SGHRS, YFSETQ. V shed 4 bases and J shed 2 bases, with 9 bases lying between them. CDR3 amino acids: CASSRGPNYGYTF. Here the CDR3 DNA reads TGCGCCAGCAGCCGGGGACCAAACTATGGCTACACCTTC. Variable domain in full (rest from reference TRBV5-1 and TRBJ1-2): KAGVTQTPRYLIKTRGQQVTLSCSPISGHRSVSWYQQTPGQGLQFLFEYFSETQRNKGNFPGRFSGRQFSNSRSEMNVSTLELGDSALYLCASSRGPNYGYTFGSGTRLTVV.

This clone was counted between two and nine times. The chain combines TRBV10-3 with TRBJ2-7; possibly TRBD1 for D (5 bases). The V gene lost 10 bases and the J gene lost 0 bases, with 10 bases spanning the gap. CDR1 and CDR2 from the germline V gene are ENHRY and SYGVKD. CDR3 length equals 12 residues. The CDR3 loop is CATTTDSYEQYF. As DNA, the CDR3 is TGTGCCACCACGACAGACTCCTACGAGCAGTACTTC.

This clone was seen a handful of times. The chain couples TRBV18 to TRBJ1-6, with 8 bases identical to TRBD1. The ends lost 3 bases at V and 11 bases at J; junction bases unmatched: 3. The CDR3 is made up of 13 amino acids. The germline V gene has CDR1 KGHSH and CDR2 LQKENI. CDR3 sequence reads: CASSPDRGTPLHF. The CDR3 nucleotides are TGTGCCAGCTCACCTGACAGGGGTACACCCCTCCACTTT.

This clone was recorded a few times. The rearrangement links TRBV29-1 to TRBJ1-1, with a possible D match to TRBD1 (6 bases). The V and J ends lost 0 bases and 9 bases respectively, with 14 bases between them. The CDR3 is 13 amino acids. Germline-derived CDR1 and CDR2 are SQVTM and ANQGSEA. CDR3 coding DNA: TGCAGCGTTGAAGATTTTTTGGACAGCCAAGCTTTCTTT. Translating it yields CSVEDFLDSQAFF.

The chain combines TRBV4-1 with TRBJ2-1, with D perhaps matching TRBD1 or TRBD2 (5 bases each). Trimming pared 5 bases from V and 8 bases from J, leaving 10 bases between. Germline-derived CDR1 and CDR2 are MGHRA and YSYEKL. The length of the CDR3 is 12 residues. The CDR3 sequence: CASSARGDEQFF. The CDR3 DNA sequence: TGCGCCAGCAGCGCCCGAGGGGATGAGCAGTTCTTC.

The genes are TRBV25-1 and TRBJ2-1, with D possibly being TRBD2 (6 bases). The CDR3 contains 16 residues. The germline CDR1 and CDR2 sequences are MGHDK and SYGVNS. Trimming stripped 5 bases from V and 5 bases from J, with 19 bases between. The CDR3 DNA reads as TGTGCCAGCAGTAAAGGGGCCCAGGGACTCGACAATGAGCAGTTCTTC. It specifies CASSKGAQGLDNEQFF.

This rearrangement joins TRBV5-4 to TRBJ2-3, with 12 bases fitting TRBD2. The CDR3 totals 15 residues. V was clipped by 4 bases and J by 4 bases; unmatched bases: 4. CDR1 and CDR2 (germline): SGHNT, YYREEE (reference sequence). The DNA for the CDR3 is TGTGCCAGCAGCCTGGGACTAGCGGGCGCAGATACGCAGTATTTT. Residues: CASSLGLAGADTQYF.

The sample holds a few counts of this clone. The rearrangement uses TRBV7-2 and TRBJ1-2, with D maybe TRBD1 (6 bases). The V and J ends lost 2 bases and 6 bases respectively, with 16 bases between them. Germline V lookup: CDR1 SGHTA, CDR2 FQGNSA. This CDR3 spans 15 amino acids. The CDR3 nucleotides read TGTGCCAGCAGCTTAAGCAGGGGAACGAAGAATGGCTACACCTTC. The encoded protein is CASSLSRGTKNGYTF.

This sequence joins TRBV19 and TRBJ1-1; no firm D call. CDR3 size: 13 residues. Germline lookup yields CDR1 LNHDA and CDR2 SQIVND (reference sequence). V lost 2 bases to trimming and J lost 2 bases, with 6 bases between them. The CDR3 region has the DNA TGTGCCAGTAGTATACAGGAAAACACTGAAGCTTTCTTT. This translates into CASSIQENTEAFF.

The V gene is TRBV29-1, the J gene TRBJ1-1; D remains unclear. CDR1 is SQVTM, CDR2 ANQGSEA, per germline. Trimming took off 4 bases at V and 0 bases at J, with 9 bases between the two ends. The CDR3 spans 13 residues. The CDR3 DNA reads as TGCAGCGTTGGACTGGGTTTGAACACTGAAGCTTTCTTT. As protein: CSVGLGLNTEAFF. The full variable domain, rest sourced from reference TRBV29-1 and TRBJ1-1, is SAVISQKPSRDICQRGTSLTIQCQVDSQVTMMFWYRQQPGQSLTLIATANQGSEATYESGFVIDKFPISRPNLTFSTLTVSNMSPEDSSIYLCSVGLGLNTEAFFGQGTRLTVV.

This clone appeared once. The junction and the germline gene differ at one end; a read error may be behind it. The V gene is TRBV29-1, the J gene TRBJ2-5; 7 bases line up with TRBD2. The CDR3 is 13 residues long. Germline values: CDR1 SQVTM, CDR2 ANQGSEA. CDR3 DNA sequence: TGCAGCGTTGTGGTGCGGGAGCAAGAGGCCCAGTACTTC. Its protein is CSVVVREQEAQYF.

The chain links TRBV29-1 to TRBJ2-7, with no clear D. Trimming took off 4 bases at V and 6 bases at J, with 10 bases between the two ends. CDR1 is SQVTM and CDR2 is ANQGSEA in the germline V gene. The CDR3 contains 11 residues. This CDR3 reads CSVGAGPEQYF. The DNA for the CDR3 is TGCAGCGTTGGAGCCGGGCCCGAGCAGTACTTC.

The chain is built from TRBV29-1 and TRBJ1-2; D possibly corresponds to TRBD1 (5 bases). Germline V lookup: CDR1 SQVTM, CDR2 ANQGSEA. The CDR3 extends over 13 amino acids. V lost 3 bases and J lost 0, with 8 bases in between. CDR3 residues: CSVEQGTNYGYTF. The CDR3 DNA reads as TGCAGCGTTGAGCAGGGAACTAACTATGGCTACACCTTC.

The chain employs TRBV6-6 and TRBJ1-1; tentatively, D is TRBD1 (5 bases). CDR3 length: 13 residues. Germline lookup yields CDR1 MNHNY and CDR2 SVGAGI (reference sequence). In DNA, the CDR3 is TGTGTGGTCGGCAGGGCTAGGAACACTGAAGCTTTCTTT. This encodes CVVGRARNTEAFF.

This sequence joins TRBV4-1 and TRBJ1-5; the D is unclear. The CDR3 extends over 13 amino acids. Germline V lookup: CDR1 MGHRA, CDR2 YSYEKL. Trimming took off 1 base at V and 4 bases at J, with 5 bases between the two ends. In DNA form, the CDR3 reads TGCGCCAGCAGCCAAGGAGAAAATCAGCCCCAGCATTTT. Its translation: CASSQGENQPQHF.

This clone was seen just once. This rearrangement joins TRBV4-2 to TRBJ2-5; TRBD2 is a possible D gene (8 bases). Germline V gene lookup returns CDR1 LGHNA and CDR2 YNFKEQ. The CDR3 runs to 17 residues. V dropped 2 bases and J dropped 2 bases, with 18 bases sitting between them. CDR3 protein: CASSQQGEASGQETQYF. As DNA, the CDR3 is TGTGCCAGCAGCCAACAGGGGGAGGCTAGCGGGCAAGAGACCCAGTACTTC.

V usage is TRBV30 and J usage is TRBJ1-6, with D perhaps matching TRBD1 (6 bases). Deletions cut 1 base from V and 9 bases from J, with 13 bases between. The CDR3 spans 14 residues. Germline CDR1 reads GTSNPN; CDR2 reads SVGIG (reference sequence). The CDR3 loop reads CAWSDTGRSSPLHF. Here the CDR3 DNA reads TGTGCCTGGAGTGACACAGGGCGATCTTCACCCCTCCACTTT. Filled out from reference TRBV30 and TRBJ1-6, the complete variable domain reads SQTIHQWPATLVQPVGSPLSLECTVEGTSNPNLYWYRQAAGRGLQLLFYSVGIGQISSEVPQNLSASRPQDRQFILSSKKLLLSDSGFYLCAWSDTGRSSPLHFGNGTRLTVT.

V gene TRBV30 combines with J gene TRBJ1-4, with 9 bases aligning to TRBD1. J lost 9 bases, V lost 1 base, and 3 bases had no gene match. Germline V gene sequence: CDR1 GTSNPN, CDR2 SVGIG (reference sequence). The CDR3 is 13 residues long. The CDR3 DNA reads as TGTGCCTGGAGTGCCGGGACAGGGAAAAAACTGTTTTTT. Translating it yields CAWSAGTGKKLFF.